Listed below are T cell receptor beta chains from one sample, sequenced in a study of blood T cell repertoires in COVID-19. Sequenced by immunoSEQ multiplex PCR; TCRdb stores in-frame clones only, minus some. The table lists around 80,000 clones, about 80% of them singletons, with about 5.7% in the top ten. What was sequenced was peripheral blood. All receptors come from a middle-aged man with active or convalescent COVID-19. The CDR3 runs from the conserved cysteine through the conserved F or W. D genes are given only for firm matches. Clone size is stated in some rows and not others, as once, few, many or a class when expanded.

CDR3aa	CDR3nt	abundance	len	v_gene	d_gene	j_gene
CASRPGLAGAPRPYF	TGTGCCAGCAGACCAGGACTAGCGGGTGCCCCGCGCCCGTATTTT	-	15	TRBV7-2	TRBD2	TRBJ2-3
CASSARDSLAPQHF	TGTGCCAGCAGCGCCCGGGACAGCCTAGCGCCCCAGCATTTT	-	14	TRBV9	TRBD1	TRBJ1-5
CASSFLAVTVDQPQHF	TGTGCCAGCAGCTTCCTAGCAGTCACGGTCGATCAGCCCCAGCATTTT	-	16	TRBV7-9	-	TRBJ1-5
CASSPRQGVTGELFF	TGTGCCAGCTCACCAAGACAGGGGGTCACCGGGGAGCTGTTTTTT	-	15	TRBV18	TRBD1	TRBJ2-2
CASSQGPQGYSEAFF	TGCGCCAGCAGCCAGGGCCCACAGGGTTATTCTGAAGCTTTCTTT	-	15	TRBV4-3	-	TRBJ1-1
CASSIDPPPGNEQYF	TGTGCCAGTAGTATAGATCCCCCGCCAGGGAACGAGCAGTACTTC	-	15	TRBV19	-	TRBJ2-7
CASRSPDRGNTEAFF	TGCGCCAGCAGATCACCTGACAGGGGGAACACTGAAGCTTTCTTT	-	15	TRBV5-1	TRBD1	TRBJ1-1
CASSEGRFPYEQYF	TGTGCCAGCAGCGAGGGGAGGTTTCCCTACGAGCAGTACTTC	-	14	TRBV9	-	TRBJ2-7
CASSQFSSHRGEQYF	TGTGCCAGCAGCCAATTCTCTAGCCACCGGGGCGAGCAGTACTTC	-	15	TRBV14	-	TRBJ2-7
CASKATGDGYTF	TGTGCCAGTAAAGCGACAGGAGATGGCTACACCTTC	-	12	TRBV19	-	TRBJ1-2
CASSSTIGQGGAGYTF	TGTGCCAGCAGCTCGACCATCGGACAGGGGGGCGCCGGCTACACCTTC	-	16	TRBV5-4	TRBD1	TRBJ1-2
CASSPRDRSYEQYF	TGTGCCAGCAGTCCCCGGGACAGATCCTACGAGCAGTACTTC	-	14	TRBV27	TRBD1	TRBJ2-7
CATPGDRGPAYEQYF	TGTGCCACCCCCGGGGACAGGGGGCCTGCCTACGAGCAGTACTTC	-	15	TRBV6-5	TRBD1	TRBJ2-7
CASSYGSGGGPKEQFF	TGTGCCAGCAGTTACGGTTCTGGCGGGGGGCCCAAGGAGCAGTTCTTC	-	16	TRBV6-5	TRBD2	TRBJ2-1
CASSHSGTSINEQYF	TGTGCCAGCAGCCATTCCGGGACTAGTATCAACGAGCAGTACTTC	once	15	TRBV5-4	TRBD2	TRBJ2-7
CASSRRDISYGYTF	TGTGCCAGCAGTCGACGGGACATCAGCTATGGCTACACCTTC	-	14	TRBV27	-	TRBJ1-2
CASSGTGTSTVSGNTIYF	TGTGCCAGTAGTGGGACAGGGACCTCCACTGTCTCTGGAAACACCATATATTTT	-	18	TRBV19	TRBD1	TRBJ1-3
CASSQTSGGAGEQYF	TGCGCCAGCAGCCAAACTAGCGGGGGGGCCGGAGAGCAGTACTTC	-	15	TRBV4-3	TRBD2	TRBJ2-7
CASSSGGNQPQHF	TGTGCCAGCAGTTCGGGGGGAAATCAGCCCCAGCATTTT	-	13	TRBV12-3/TRBV12-4	-	TRBJ1-5
CASRLGTGDEKLFF	TGCGCCAGCAGACTCGGGACAGGGGATGAAAAACTGTTTTTT	-	14	TRBV5-1	TRBD1	TRBJ1-4
CASSSAQGADTQYF	TGTGCCAGCAGCTCAGCACAGGGGGCAGATACGCAGTATTTT	-	14	TRBV7-3	TRBD1	TRBJ2-3
CASSYSARANTEAFF	TGTGCCAGCAGTTACTCAGCCAGGGCTAACACTGAAGCTTTCTTT	few	15	TRBV6-5	-	TRBJ1-1
CASSLNLEQYF	TGTGCCAGTAGCCTTAATCTGGAGCAGTACTTC	-	11	TRBV19	-	TRBJ2-7
CASSLGASTDTQYF	TGTGCCAGCAGCTTGGGCGCAAGCACAGATACGCAGTATTTT	-	14	TRBV11-1	-	TRBJ2-3
CASSVLAGGPNEQFF	TGTGCCAGCAGCGTACTTGCGGGGGGGCCGAATGAGCAGTTCTTC	few	15	TRBV9	TRBD2	TRBJ2-1
CASRNPGGQGSPSNYGYTF	TGTGCCAGTAGGAATCCCGGCGGACAGGGATCCCCCTCTAACTATGGCTACACCTTC	few	19	TRBV19	TRBD1	TRBJ1-2
CSASPTGGEQYF	TGCAGTGCTAGTCCCACAGGGGGCGAGCAGTACTTC	-	12	TRBV20-1	TRBD1	TRBJ2-7
CASKLSQNNEKLFF	TGTGCCAGTAAATTATCACAGAATAATGAAAAACTGTTTTTT	-	14	TRBV19	-	TRBJ1-4
CSVGTGRGDEQFF	TGCAGCGTTGGGACAGGCCGAGGGGATGAGCAGTTCTTC	-	13	TRBV29-1	TRBD1	TRBJ2-1
CASSFKGTGETQYF	TGTGCCAGCAGCTTCAAAGGGACTGGGGAGACCCAGTACTTC	-	14	TRBV5-6	-	TRBJ2-5
CASRMDRRNTEAFF	TGTGCCAGCCGCATGGACAGGAGGAACACTGAAGCTTTCTTT	-	14	TRBV6-5	TRBD1	TRBJ1-1
CAWSGEGNTEAFF	TGTGCCTGGAGTGGAGAGGGGAACACTGAAGCTTTCTTT	-	13	TRBV30	-	TRBJ1-1
CASSLPQIGNTIYF	TGTGCCAGCAGCCTGCCACAGATTGGAAACACCATATATTTT	few	14	TRBV28	-	TRBJ1-3
CASSQDYRGRTSGGASNEQFF	TGCGCCAGCAGCCAGGATTACAGGGGGCGAACTAGCGGGGGGGCGAGCAATGAGCAGTTCTTC	-	21	TRBV4-3	TRBD2	TRBJ2-1
CASSYAFGRTFF	TGTGCCAGCAGTTACGCCTTTGGGAGGACGTTCTTC	-	12	TRBV6-2/TRBV6-3	-	TRBJ2-1
CASSDSGGASDTQYF	TGTGCCAGCAGCGATAGCGGGGGGGCCTCAGATACGCAGTATTTT	-	15	TRBV9	TRBD2	TRBJ2-3
CASSQGVNRGGYTF	TGTGCCAGCAGCCAGGGGGTCAACAGGGGTGGCTACACCTTC	-	14	TRBV28	TRBD1	TRBJ1-2
CAGGGPNQPQHF	TGTGCCGGGGGGGGACCAAATCAGCCCCAGCATTTT	-	12	TRBV6-5	-	TRBJ1-5
CASSPGGRGHNSPLHF	TGTGCCAGCAGCCCGGGGGGTAGGGGCCATAATTCACCCCTCCACTTT	-	16	TRBV7-3	-	TRBJ1-6
CASSYPGANYGYTF	TGTGCCAGCAGTTACCCAGGGGCCAACTATGGCTACACCTTC	-	14	TRBV6-6	-	TRBJ1-2
CASSNPTGKNEQFF	TGTGCCAGCAGCAACCCGACAGGGAAGAATGAGCAGTTCTTC	-	14	TRBV5-8	TRBD1	TRBJ2-1
CASSLSLGSSYNSPLHF	TGTGCCAGCAGTTTATCCCTGGGGAGCTCCTATAATTCACCCCTCCACTTT	-	17	TRBV27	-	TRBJ1-6
CASSEGTGLGYGYTF	TGTGCCAGCAGCGAGGGGACAGGGTTGGGCTATGGCTACACCTTC	few	15	TRBV9	TRBD1	TRBJ1-2
CASSLWPATSTDTQYF	TGTGCCAGCAGCTTATGGCCCGCGACTAGCACAGATACGCAGTATTTT	-	16	TRBV7-2	-	TRBJ2-3
CASAYRGGDTEAFF	TGTGCCAGCGCATACAGGGGTGGGGACACTGAAGCTTTCTTT	-	14	TRBV27	TRBD1	TRBJ1-1
CASSLNSGASPYEQYF	TGCGCCAGCAGCTTGAATAGCGGGGCGAGCCCCTACGAGCAGTACTTC	-	16	TRBV5-1	TRBD2	TRBJ2-7
CASSLEVAGAADTQYF	TGTGCCAGCAGCTTAGAGGTAGCGGGGGCCGCAGATACGCAGTATTTT	-	16	TRBV7-6	TRBD2	TRBJ2-3
CASSSTGSSYEQYF	TGTGCCAGCAGCTCGACAGGTAGCTCCTACGAGCAGTACTTC	-	14	TRBV5-6	-	TRBJ2-7